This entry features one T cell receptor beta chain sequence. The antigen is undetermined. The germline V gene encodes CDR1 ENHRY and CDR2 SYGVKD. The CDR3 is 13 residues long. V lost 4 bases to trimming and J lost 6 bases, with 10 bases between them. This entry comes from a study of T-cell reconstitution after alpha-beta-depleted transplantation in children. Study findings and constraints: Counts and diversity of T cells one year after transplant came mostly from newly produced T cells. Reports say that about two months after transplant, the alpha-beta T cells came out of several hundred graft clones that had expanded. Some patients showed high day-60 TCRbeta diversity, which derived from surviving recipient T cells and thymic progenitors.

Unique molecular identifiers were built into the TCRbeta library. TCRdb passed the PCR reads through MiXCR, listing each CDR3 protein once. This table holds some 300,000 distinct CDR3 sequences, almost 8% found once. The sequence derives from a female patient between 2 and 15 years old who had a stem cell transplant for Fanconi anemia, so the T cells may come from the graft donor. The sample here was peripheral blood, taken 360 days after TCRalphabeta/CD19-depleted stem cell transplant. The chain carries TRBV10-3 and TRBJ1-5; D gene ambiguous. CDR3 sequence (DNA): TGTGCCATCAGTGGGGTCGATCCTCAGCCCCAGCATTTT. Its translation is CAISGVDPQPQHF.